The 27 T cell receptor beta chains below were found in one sample sequenced in a study of T cell changes during pregnancy in multiple sclerosis. Sequencing was performed with immunoSEQ multiplex PCR; in TCRdb, only in-frame clones are kept and a portion is missing. The table has tens of thousands of clones, around 93% seen once. The sequencing here drew on peripheral blood, taken in the second trimester of pregnancy. The source of these receptors is a female donor in good health, enrolled as a control in a pregnancy study.

The V and J genes are TRBV7-2 and TRBJ1-1; 8 bases align to TRBD1. The germline gives CDR1 SGHTA, CDR2 FQGNSA. The V segment lost 5 bases and the J segment 8 bases; nucleotides outside the gene matches: 13. The CDR3 runs to 15 residues. The CDR3 spells CASSLERTGGSEAFF. CDR3 DNA sequence: TGTGCCAGCAGCCTCGAGAGAACAGGGGGTTCCGAAGCTTTCTTT. Together with reference TRBV7-2 and TRBJ1-1, the CDR3 gives the full variable domain: GAGVSQSPSNKVTEKGKDVELRCDPISGHTALYWYRQSLGQGLEFLIYFQGNSAPDKSGLPSDRFSAERTGGSVSTLTIQRTQQEDSAVYLCASSLERTGGSEAFFGQGTRLTVV.

This chain connects TRBV7-8 to TRBJ2-2; 7 positions agree with TRBD2. The trim removed 4 bases at V and 5 bases at J, leaving 10 bases unmatched. CDR3 size: 16 residues. Germline loops: CDR1 SGHVS, CDR2 FQNEAQ. The CDR3 DNA reads as TGTGCCAGCAGCTGGGGGAGTGGGGGGGGGACCGGGGAGCTGTTTTTT. Translating gives CASSWGSGGGTGELFF.

The gene calls are TRBV13 and TRBJ2-5, with 10 bases matching TRBD1. V shed 0 bases and J 5 bases; nucleotides not matched to a gene: 3. Looked up from germline, CDR1 is PRHDT and CDR2 is FYEKMQ (reference sequence). The length of the CDR3 is 15 residues. CDR3 coding DNA: TGTGCCAGCAGCTTAGGGGGACAGGGGTTGGAGACCCAGTACTTC. Translating gives CASSLGGQGLETQYF.

This chain uses TRBV27 with TRBJ1-4, with D unclear. CDR1 is MNHEY and CDR2 is SMNVEV in the germline V gene (reference sequence). This CDR3 is 13 amino acids long. V was pared by 5 bases and J by 8 bases, with 12 bases between. The CDR3 region has the DNA TGTGCCAGCAGTACCCCCATGAGGGAAAAACTGTTTTTT. It encodes CASSTPMREKLFF.

In its sample, this clone was seen once. CDR3 protein: CASSDRAGVRAEQFF. The CDR3, as DNA: TGTGCCAGTAGTGACCGAGCGGGGGTTCGGGCGGAGCAGTTCTTC. J is TRBJ2-1 and V is TRBV19, with TRBD2 matching 8 bases. The CDR3 is made up of 15 amino acids. The V gene end was trimmed by 5 bases and the J gene end by 10 bases; junction bases not matched to a gene: 13. Germline V CDR1 and CDR2: LNHDA, SQIVND (reference sequence).

This rearrangement joins TRBV6-5 to TRBJ1-4; unclear D gene. CDR1 and CDR2 from the germline V gene are MNHEY and SVGAGI. The CDR3 consists of 14 residues. The germline V and J ends were trimmed by 2 bases and 3 bases, with 7 bases remaining between them. CDR3 residues: CASSYTLANEKLFF. Written as DNA, the CDR3 is TGTGCCAGCAGTTACACTTTAGCTAATGAAAAACTGTTTTTT.

The chain has TRBV7-9 and TRBJ2-6; D may be TRBD1 (6 bases). V gave up 1 base and J gave up 3 bases, with 16 bases separating them. Germline CDR1 is SEHNR and CDR2 is FQNEAQ (reference sequence). The CDR3 totals 18 residues. CDR3 nucleotides: TGTGCCAGCAGCTTAGTTGTGGGGGCCCTAGTTGGGGCCAACGTCCTGACTTTC. Translating it yields CASSLVVGALVGANVLTF.

The CDR3 DNA follows: TGCAGCGTTGAAAGTGTAGACAGGGGGAGCTATGGCTACACCTTC. It codes for CSVESVDRGSYGYTF. V gene TRBV29-1 combines with J gene TRBJ1-2, with 9 bases identical to TRBD1. Germline V gene sequence: CDR1 SQVTM, CDR2 ANQGSEA. The CDR3 totals 15 residues. The V gene end was trimmed by 2 bases and the J gene end by 4 bases; junction bases not matched to a gene: 8.

Notes on this clone: The junction differs from germline at one of its ends, possibly a read error. V is TRBV7-7 and J is TRBJ1-4, with 8 positions matching TRBD1. The CDR3 extends over 19 amino acids. Germline-derived CDR1 and CDR2 are SSHAT and FNYEAQ (reference sequence). CDR3 sequence: CASSLASDRGMATNEKLFF. In DNA, the CDR3 is TGTGCTAGCAGCTTAGCATCAGACAGGGGAATGGCAACTAATGAAAAACTGTTTTTT.

Comments on this clone: Other DNA sequences in this specimen translate into the identical CDR3. The rearrangement links TRBV18 to TRBJ1-1; D may be TRBD1 (6 bases). Germline V gene lookup returns CDR1 KGHSH and CDR2 LQKENI. The germline V and J ends were trimmed by 3 bases and 0 bases, with 11 bases remaining between them. CDR3 size: 15 residues. The CDR3 spells CASSPVTGVNTEAFF. The CDR3 region has the DNA TGTGCCAGCTCACCGGTGACAGGAGTGAACACTGAAGCTTTCTTT. The full variable domain, in which reference TRBV18 and TRBJ1-1 provide the parts outside the CDR3, is NAGVMQNPRHLVRRRGQEARLRCSPMKGHSHVYWYRQLPEEGLKFMVYLQKENIIDESGMPKERFSAEFPKEGPSILRIQQVVRGDSAAYFCASSPVTGVNTEAFFGQGTRLTVV.

V usage is TRBV10-3 and J usage is TRBJ2-7; D is perhaps TRBD1 (6 bases). Germline CDR1 ENHRY, CDR2 SYGVKD. CDR3 size: 13 residues. V shed 7 bases and J shed 0 bases, with 10 bases lying between them. The CDR3 DNA is TGTGCCATCATGGACAGTAACTCCTACGAGCAGTACTTC. This sequence encodes CAIMDSNSYEQYF.

The chain recombines TRBV7-3 with TRBJ2-3; 11 nucleotides match TRBD2. Germline trimming cut 5 bases from V and 2 bases from J; bases unmatched to any gene: 6. Germline loops: CDR1 SGHTA, CDR2 FQGTGA. The CDR3 spans 16 residues. The CDR3 DNA sequence: TGTGCCAGCAGCCCCGGACTAGCGGGCTTCACAGATACGCAGTATTTT. Protein: CASSPGLAGFTDTQYF.

This clone was detected only a few times. The gene calls are TRBV6-4 and TRBJ2-2; D perhaps matches TRBD1 (6 bases). CDR1 MRHNA and CDR2 SNTAGT come from the germline V gene. V was pared by 7 bases and J by 3 bases, with 12 bases between. CDR3 size: 14 residues. The CDR3 loop reads CASTAGVDTGELFF. CDR3 in DNA: TGTGCCAGCACGGCAGGGGTGGACACCGGGGAGCTGTTTTTT.

The chain carries TRBV4-1 and TRBJ2-2; D might be TRBD1 (6 bases). The CDR3 is 19 amino acids. Germline values: CDR1 MGHRA, CDR2 YSYEKL. V lost 6 bases to trimming and J lost 2 bases, with 25 bases between them. The CDR3 here is CASSRNREFWRVNTGELFF. CDR3 sequence (DNA): TGCGCCAGCAGTCGGAACAGGGAGTTTTGGCGGGTCAACACCGGGGAGCTGTTTTTT.

The genes are TRBV19 and TRBJ2-4; possibly TRBD1 for D (6 bases). This CDR3 spans 14 amino acids. Germline values: CDR1 LNHDA, CDR2 SQIVND (reference sequence). The V end was cut by 4 bases, the J end by 8 bases, with 15 bases between. CDR3 sequence reads: CASSTQRDTDIQYF. The CDR3 DNA follows: TGTGCCAGTAGTACCCAACGGGACACGGACATTCAGTACTTC.

The genes are TRBV4-3 and TRBJ1-1, with D unresolved. V lost 0 bases to trimming and J lost 4 bases, with 12 bases between them. The CDR3 spans 15 residues. In germline, CDR1 is LGHNA, CDR2 YSLEER. In nucleotides, the CDR3 is TGCGCCAGCAGCCAAGATCGGGGTAGTGGCACTGAAGCTTTCTTT. Protein sequence: CASSQDRGSGTEAFF.

The J gene is TRBJ1-2, the V gene TRBV5-1, with D unclear. V lost 0 bases, J lost 2 bases, and 8 bases lay in between. This CDR3 comprises 14 residues. From germline, CDR1 is SGHRS and CDR2 YFSETQ. In DNA form, the CDR3 reads TGCGCCAGCAGCTTGGGTCCAGGAAACTATGGCTACACCTTC. Amino acid sequence: CASSLGPGNYGYTF.

The V gene is TRBV5-6, the J gene TRBJ1-6, with TRBD1 identical over 12 bases. The CDR3 is made up of 17 amino acids. Germline CDR1 reads SGHDT; CDR2 reads YYEEEE. V dropped 3 bases and J dropped 6; count of bases not matched to a gene: 7. The chain's CDR3 is CASSSGQGALGNSPLHF. The CDR3 DNA reads as TGTGCCAGCAGCTCGGGACAGGGGGCGTTGGGTAATTCACCCCTCCACTTT.

The chain joins TRBV30 to TRBJ1-1; TRBD1 agrees at 7 bases. Germline V gene sequence: CDR1 GTSNPN, CDR2 SVGIG (reference sequence). This CDR3 contains 13 residues. Trimming removed 8 bases from V and 3 bases from J; junction bases left unmatched: 9. CDR3 region: CAQDRAKYTEAFF. The CDR3 DNA reads as TGTGCCCAAGACAGGGCGAAGTACACTGAAGCTTTCTTT.

This chain joins TRBV7-2 and TRBJ2-3, with 8 bases that match TRBD2. The CDR3 runs to 15 residues. J lost 4 bases, V lost 4 bases, and 7 bases had no gene match. Germline CDR1 reads SGHTA; CDR2 reads FQGNSA. The CDR3 reads CASSSVAGRADTQYF. CDR3 bases: TGTGCCAGCAGCTCCGTAGCGGGGAGGGCAGATACGCAGTATTTT. The full variable domain, in which reference TRBV7-2 and TRBJ2-3 provide the parts outside the CDR3, is GAGVSQSPSNKVTEKGKDVELRCDPISGHTALYWYRQSLGQGLEFLIYFQGNSAPDKSGLPSDRFSAERTGGSVSTLTIQRTQQEDSAVYLCASSSVAGRADTQYFGPGTRLTVL.

The V gene is TRBV19, the J gene TRBJ2-5, with D possibly TRBD2 on 6 matching bases. V shed 5 bases and J shed 6 bases, with 22 bases lying between them. The CDR3 is 16 amino acids. Germline CDR1 and CDR2: LNHDA and SQIVND (reference sequence). DNA of the CDR3: TGTGCCAGTAGTCCCCCCTATCAGGGCGGGGTAAAGACCCAGTACTTC. Protein sequence: CASSPPYQGGVKTQYF.

This clone was counted a single time. This rearrangement joins TRBV5-8 to TRBJ1-3; D uncertain. Germline V gene data show CDR1 as SGHTS and CDR2 as YDEGEE. The CDR3 sequence is 16 residues long. With 2 bases removed from V and 7 bases from J, the gap between germline ends came to 19 bases. For the CDR3, the DNA is TGTGCCAGCAGCTTCGCTAGGGAGTCTTTCGGCAACACCATATATTTT. Protein product: CASSFARESFGNTIYF.

The J gene is TRBJ2-2, the V gene TRBV5-8; TRBD1 matches 9 bases. This CDR3 has 14 amino acids. V was pared by 5 bases and J by 5 bases, with 4 bases of the junction left unmatched. Germline-derived CDR1 and CDR2 are SGHTS and YDEGEE. The CDR3 sequence is CASSLQGATGELFF. CDR3 bases: TGTGCCAGCAGTCTACAGGGGGCTACCGGGGAGCTGTTTTTT.

This clone was detected only once. The J gene is TRBJ1-5, the V gene TRBV5-5, with D tentatively TRBD1 (6 bases). The CDR3 loop spans 16 amino acids. The germline gives CDR1 SGHKS, CDR2 YYEKEE (reference sequence). V lost 1 base and J 7 bases, leaving 18 bases between the germline ends. The CDR3 coding sequence is TGTGCCAGCAGCTTGTGGGGCGGGGGGGCCGGGCAGCCCCAGCATTTT. It yields the protein CASSLWGGGAGQPQHF.

The chain uses TRBV19 and TRBJ1-1; 7 bases agree with TRBD1. Per the germline V gene, CDR1 is LNHDA and CDR2 is SQIVND (reference sequence). This CDR3 contains 17 residues. V lost 7 bases to trimming and J lost 0 bases; unmatched junction nucleotides: 14. The CDR3: CASTVGRGLSMNTEAFF. The CDR3 DNA reads as TGTGCCAGTACTGTCGGTAGGGGGCTGTCTATGAACACTGAAGCTTTCTTT.

This chain links TRBV4-3 with TRBJ2-7, with TRBD1 matching over 7 bases. With V trimmed by 5 bases and J by 2 bases, 18 bases remained unmatched. Germline values: CDR1 LGHNA, CDR2 YSLEER. The CDR3 contains 18 residues. CDR3 amino acids: CASSYYHRGRSQAYEQYF. The CDR3 DNA reads TGCGCCAGCAGCTATTATCACAGGGGCCGGTCCCAGGCCTACGAGCAGTACTTC.

This sequence joins TRBV9 and TRBJ1-5; 9 bases map to TRBD1. V gave up 3 bases and J gave up 7 bases; unmatched junction bases: 11. The CDR3 consists of 16 residues. The V gene's germline CDR1 is SGDLS and CDR2 YYNGEE. CDR3 sequence: CASSAGGQGVGQPQHF. The CDR3 DNA is TGTGCCAGCAGCGCGGGGGGACAGGGTGTAGGGCAGCCCCAGCATTTT.